Reported below is one T cell receptor beta chain. This entry is derived from a study of blood T cell repertoires in COVID-19. Study information: Acute and convalescent COVID-19 specimens originated in the United States, Italy and Spain. PBMCs, B-cell-depleted T cells, or T cells provided the cDNA or gDNA that made up the material.

Generated by immunoSEQ multiplex PCR, the TCRdb table keeps only in-frame clones and is missing some. Here the sample spans 250,000 to 350,000 clones, about 82% being singletons. V was pared by 1 base and J by 6 bases, with 13 bases between. The CDR3 has 13 amino acids. CDR1 SQVTM and CDR2 ANQGSEA come from the germline V gene. V usage is TRBV29-1 and J usage is TRBJ2-7; D is perhaps TRBD1 (5 bases). This sequence originates from a woman in her 50s with acute or convalescent COVID-19. Sequenced: peripheral blood. The CDR3 DNA reads TGCAGCGTTGAAGTACAGGCGTACGGCGAGCAGTACTTC. As protein: CSVEVQAYGEQYF.